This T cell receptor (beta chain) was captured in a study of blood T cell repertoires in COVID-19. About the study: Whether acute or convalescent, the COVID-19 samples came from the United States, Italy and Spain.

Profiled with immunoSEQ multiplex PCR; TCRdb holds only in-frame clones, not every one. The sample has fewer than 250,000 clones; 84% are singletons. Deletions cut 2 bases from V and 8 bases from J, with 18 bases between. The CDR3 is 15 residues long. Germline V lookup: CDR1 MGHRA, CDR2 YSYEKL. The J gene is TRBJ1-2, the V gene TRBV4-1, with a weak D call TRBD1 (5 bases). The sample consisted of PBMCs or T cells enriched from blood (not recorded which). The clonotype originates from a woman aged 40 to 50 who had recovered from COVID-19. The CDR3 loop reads CASSQPTDIGWGYTF. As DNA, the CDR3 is TGCGCCAGCAGCCAACCGACAGACATAGGATGGGGCTACACCTTC.